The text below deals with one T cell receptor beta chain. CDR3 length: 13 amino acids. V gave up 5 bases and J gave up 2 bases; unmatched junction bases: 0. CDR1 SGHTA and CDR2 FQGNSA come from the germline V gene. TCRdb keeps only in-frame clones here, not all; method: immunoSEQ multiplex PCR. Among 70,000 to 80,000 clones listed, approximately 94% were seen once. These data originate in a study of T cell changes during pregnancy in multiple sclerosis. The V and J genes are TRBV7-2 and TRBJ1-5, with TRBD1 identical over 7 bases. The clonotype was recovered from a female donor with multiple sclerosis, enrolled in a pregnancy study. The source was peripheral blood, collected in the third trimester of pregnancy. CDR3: CASSDRGNQPQHF. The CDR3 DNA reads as TGTGCCAGCAGCGACAGGGGCAATCAGCCCCAGCATTTT.